This T cell receptor (beta chain) stems from a study of cytomegalovirus exposure and HLA in healthy donors. V lost 1 base and J lost 3; bases outside the gene matches: 5. The CDR3 extends over 17 amino acids. In germline, CDR1 is SGHRS, CDR2 YFSETQ. PCR primers comprised 60 Vbeta and 13 Jbeta primers. The method was immunoSEQ multiplex PCR; TCRdb's version includes in-frame clones alone and lacks a portion of them. The data contain 150,000 or so clones, 50% to 75% of them singletons. The receptor's source is a woman aged 25 to 39 in good health and CMV-seropositive. The rearrangement links TRBV5-1 to TRBJ2-5; 14 nucleotides agree with TRBD2. Sample: PBMCs. CDR3 sequence reads: CASSLSLGLAGEETQYF. The CDR3 DNA sequence: TGCGCCAGCAGCTTGTCTTTGGGACTAGCGGGAGAAGAGACCCAGTACTTC.